This T cell receptor beta chain was observed in a study of CD8+CD57+ T cells in acquired aplastic anemia. V dropped 5 bases and J dropped 0 bases, with 7 bases sitting between them. The CDR3 has 13 amino acids. The germline V gene has CDR1 DFQATT and CDR2 SNEGSKA (reference sequence). It was genomic DNA that served as the template for profiling TCR beta VDJ and CDR3. TCRdb ran MiXCR on the reads and lists one entry per CDR3 protein. This sample carries under 350,000 distinct CDR3 sequences, about three fifths of them seen once, and the ten largest clones take roughly 1.3%. The authors sequenced patients whose flow cytometry had shown CD8+CD57+ cell expansion.

This clonotype originated in a human donor with aplastic anemia. Specimen: sorted CD4+, CD8+, or CD8+CD57+ T cells (not recorded which) from PBMCs. The V gene is TRBV20-1, the J gene TRBJ1-4, with D possibly being TRBD1 (5 bases). The CDR3 DNA sequence: TGCAGTGCTGGAGGGGCAACTAATGAAAAACTGTTTTTT. Translating gives CSAGGATNEKLFF.